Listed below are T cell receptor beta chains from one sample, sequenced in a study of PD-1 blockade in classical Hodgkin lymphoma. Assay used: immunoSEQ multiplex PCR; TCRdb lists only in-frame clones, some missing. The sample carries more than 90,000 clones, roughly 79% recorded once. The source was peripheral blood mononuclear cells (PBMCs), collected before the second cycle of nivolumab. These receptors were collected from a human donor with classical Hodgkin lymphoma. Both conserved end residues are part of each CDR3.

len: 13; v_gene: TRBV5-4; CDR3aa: CASSIDRGYGYTF
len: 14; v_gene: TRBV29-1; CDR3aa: CSVSRLGLDTEAFF
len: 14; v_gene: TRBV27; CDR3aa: CASSPRSPLHTQYF
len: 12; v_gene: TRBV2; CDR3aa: CASAETSYEQYF
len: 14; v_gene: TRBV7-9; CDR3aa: CASSTQQGDTEAFF
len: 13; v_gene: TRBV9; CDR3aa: CASSVAWGTEAFF
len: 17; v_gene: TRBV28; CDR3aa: CASSSPGQGISYNEQFF
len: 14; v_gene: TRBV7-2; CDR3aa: CASSSGLAVREQYF
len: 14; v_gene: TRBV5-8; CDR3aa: CASRLGSIQNIQYF
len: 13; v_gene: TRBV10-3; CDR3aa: CAISPGTGDTQYF
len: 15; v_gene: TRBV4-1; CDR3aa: CASSQQTGGVEKLFF
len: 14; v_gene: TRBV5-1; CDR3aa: CASRASGFQETQYF
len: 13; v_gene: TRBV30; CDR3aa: CAWSVGLAVEQYF
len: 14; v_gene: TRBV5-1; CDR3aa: CASSTEIKNNEQFF
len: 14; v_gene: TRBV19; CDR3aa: CASTDGEGNQPQHF
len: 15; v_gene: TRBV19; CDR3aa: CASSIGGRAGYEQYF
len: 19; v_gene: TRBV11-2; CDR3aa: CASSLGLFGTQVTYNEQFF
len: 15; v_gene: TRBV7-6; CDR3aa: CASSPRPVGNTEAFF
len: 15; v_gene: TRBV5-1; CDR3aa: CASSLGEASNTEAFF
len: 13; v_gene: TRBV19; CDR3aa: CASTGQFDTEAFF
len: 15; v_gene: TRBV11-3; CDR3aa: CASSLDPGPQYEQYF
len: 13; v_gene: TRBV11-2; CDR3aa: CASSWIRPYEQYF
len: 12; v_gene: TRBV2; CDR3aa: CASRGETYEQYF
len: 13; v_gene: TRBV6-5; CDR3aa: CASMVGSGQPQHF
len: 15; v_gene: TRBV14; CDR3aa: CASSSLAGVPPEQFF
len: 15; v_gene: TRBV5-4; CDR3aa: CASSLVGGVSYEQYF
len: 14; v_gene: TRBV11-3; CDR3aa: CASSSAKAFSPLHF
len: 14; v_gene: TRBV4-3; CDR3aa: CASSQDPRSYGYTF
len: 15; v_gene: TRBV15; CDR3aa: CATSRETGGRQPQHF
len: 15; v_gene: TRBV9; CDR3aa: CASSGDSGGNQPQHF
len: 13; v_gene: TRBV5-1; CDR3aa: CASSPRATDTQYF
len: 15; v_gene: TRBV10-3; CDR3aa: CAISATRTASYEQYF
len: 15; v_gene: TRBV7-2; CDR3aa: CASSLVPGGGGEQFF
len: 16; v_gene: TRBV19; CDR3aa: CASRGQGQSGANVLTF
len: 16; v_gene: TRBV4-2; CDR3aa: CASSQNGVAGVETQYF
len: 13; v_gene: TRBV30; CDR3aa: CAWSVGSGVGYTF
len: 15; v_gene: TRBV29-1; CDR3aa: CSVEWRQGKGNEQFF
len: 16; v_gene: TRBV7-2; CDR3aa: CASSWDRASSTDTQYF
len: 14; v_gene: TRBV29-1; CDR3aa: CSVTGGRKNTEAFF
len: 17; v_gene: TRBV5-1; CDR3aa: CASRPPSGGLGTDTQYF
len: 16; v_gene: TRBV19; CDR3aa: CASSQKGLAGIGEQYF
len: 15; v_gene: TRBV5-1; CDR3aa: CASSLSGSSYNEQFF
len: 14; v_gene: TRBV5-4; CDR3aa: CASSRETASYEQYF
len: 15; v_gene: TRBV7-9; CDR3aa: CASSRLAVTQETQYF
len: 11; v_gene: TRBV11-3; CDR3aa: CASSRGQEQYF
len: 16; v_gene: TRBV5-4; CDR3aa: CASSLARREYTGELFF
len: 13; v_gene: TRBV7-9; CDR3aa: CASSLEGQYEQYF
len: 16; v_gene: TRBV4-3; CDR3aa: CASSQEMMAAGSEQYF
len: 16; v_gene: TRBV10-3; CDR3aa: CAISSQTSGGTDTQYF
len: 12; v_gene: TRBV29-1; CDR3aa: CSVKTILGEQYF
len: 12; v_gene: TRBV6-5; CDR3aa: CASGAWGNEQFF
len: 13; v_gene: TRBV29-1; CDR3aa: CSVFRPSTGELFF